These 9 T cell receptor beta chains were all obtained from the same sample, sequenced in a study of neurological immune-mediated disorders. One entry per CDR3 protein results from TCRdb running MiXCR on the 5' RACE reads. The data hold 45,000 to 50,000 distinct CDR3 sequences, with roughly 3% observed a single time. The sample comprised PBMCs. The receptors originated from a woman aged 50 to 60 with multiple sclerosis.

Many counts were recorded for this clonotype. DNA of the CDR3: TGTGCCACCGGGACAGTAAATAATCAGCCCCAGCATTTT. This translates into CATGTVNNQPQHF. The rearrangement uses TRBV15 and TRBJ1-5, with 7 bases lining up with TRBD1. The junction had 5 bases not matched to a gene; V was cut back by 8 bases and J by 4 bases. CDR3 size: 13 residues. The germline V gene has CDR1 LNHNV and CDR2 YYDKDF (reference sequence). The variable domain in full, with the rest retrieved from reference TRBV15 and TRBJ1-5, is DAMVIQNPRYQVTQFGKPVTLSCSQTLNHNVMYWYQQKSSQAPKLLFHYYDKDFNNEADTPDNFQSRRPNTSFCFLDIRSPGLGDTAMYLCATGTVNNQPQHFGDGTRLSIL.

This clonotype was detected ten times or more. The CDR3 spells CASSLGAARGTEAFF. The DNA for the CDR3 is TGTGCCAGCAGCTTAGGGGCAGCGAGGGGCACTGAAGCTTTCTTT. This rearrangement joins TRBV7-2 to TRBJ1-1, with D maybe TRBD1 (5 bases). The CDR3 runs to 15 residues. V was cut by 1 base and J by 4 bases, with 13 bases left in between. CDR1 is SGHTA, CDR2 FQGNSA, per germline.

This clonotype was picked up many times. The V call is TRBV20-1, the J call TRBJ1-6; 8 bases line up with TRBD1. The junction had 9 bases not matched to a gene; V was cut back by 6 bases and J by 8 bases. The CDR3 is 14 residues long. The germline CDR1 and CDR2 sequences are DFQATT and SNEGSKA (reference sequence). Here the CDR3 DNA reads TGCAGTGCCACGGCAGGGGGCGTCGATTCACCCCTCCACTTT. It is translated as CSATAGGVDSPLHF.

The sample holds many counts of this clonotype. This sequence joins TRBV20-1 and TRBJ1-3; D is uncertain. Looked up from germline, CDR1 is DFQATT and CDR2 is SNEGSKA (reference sequence). V was cut by 6 bases and J by 1 base, with 10 bases left in between. CDR3 size: 13 residues. CDR3 region: CSAPRESGNTIYF. The CDR3 DNA reads as TGCAGTGCCCCTCGCGAGTCTGGAAACACCATATATTTT.

This clonotype was detected only a few times. The V and J genes are TRBV5-1 and TRBJ1-1; no definite D call. Germline values: CDR1 SGHRS, CDR2 YFSETQ. This CDR3 has 14 residues. Trimming stripped 1 base from V and 1 base from J, with 8 bases between. CDR3 DNA sequence: TGCGCCAGCAGCTTGACCCTCGGGAACACTGAAGCTTTCTTT. This translates into CASSLTLGNTEAFF.

Ten or more counts support this clonotype. V and J are TRBV7-9 and TRBJ2-2, with D perhaps given as TRBD1 or TRBD2 (6 bases each). The germline V and J ends were trimmed by 5 bases and 3 bases, with 13 bases remaining between them. The germline gives CDR1 SEHNR, CDR2 FQNEAQ (reference sequence). The CDR3 loop spans 15 amino acids. The CDR3 region is CASSPPGADTGELFF. The CDR3 region has the DNA TGTGCCAGCAGCCCCCCGGGGGCGGACACCGGGGAGCTGTTTTTT.

The V and J genes are TRBV4-3 and TRBJ2-3; TRBD1 agrees at 7 bases. Germline V gene data show CDR1 as LGHNA and CDR2 as YSLEER. J gave up 13 bases and V 3 bases, and 10 bases lay outside the gene matches. This CDR3 has 13 residues. DNA for the CDR3: TGCGCCAGCAGCCATGAACAGGGGAAGGTGAAGTATTTT. Translated, it gives CASSHEQGKVKYF.

This clonotype was detected many times. The V gene is TRBV9, the J gene TRBJ1-1, with D perhaps matching TRBD1 (6 bases). Trimming took off 0 bases at V and 3 bases at J, with 6 bases between the two ends. The CDR3 extends over 13 amino acids. Germline CDR1 reads SGDLS; CDR2 reads YYNGEE. The DNA of the CDR3 is TGTGCCAGCAGCGTAGGACAGGACACTGAAGCTTTCTTT. It translates to CASSVGQDTEAFF.

This clonotype showed up many times. The CDR3 region has the DNA TGCAGTGCTAGCGAGCGGCAGTACTTC. It specifies CSASERQYF. The rearrangement uses TRBV20-1 and TRBJ2-7; D not certain. V dropped 3 bases and J dropped 9 bases, with 6 bases sitting between them. The CDR3 is made up of 9 amino acids. Germline V gives CDR1 DFQATT, CDR2 SNEGSKA (reference sequence).